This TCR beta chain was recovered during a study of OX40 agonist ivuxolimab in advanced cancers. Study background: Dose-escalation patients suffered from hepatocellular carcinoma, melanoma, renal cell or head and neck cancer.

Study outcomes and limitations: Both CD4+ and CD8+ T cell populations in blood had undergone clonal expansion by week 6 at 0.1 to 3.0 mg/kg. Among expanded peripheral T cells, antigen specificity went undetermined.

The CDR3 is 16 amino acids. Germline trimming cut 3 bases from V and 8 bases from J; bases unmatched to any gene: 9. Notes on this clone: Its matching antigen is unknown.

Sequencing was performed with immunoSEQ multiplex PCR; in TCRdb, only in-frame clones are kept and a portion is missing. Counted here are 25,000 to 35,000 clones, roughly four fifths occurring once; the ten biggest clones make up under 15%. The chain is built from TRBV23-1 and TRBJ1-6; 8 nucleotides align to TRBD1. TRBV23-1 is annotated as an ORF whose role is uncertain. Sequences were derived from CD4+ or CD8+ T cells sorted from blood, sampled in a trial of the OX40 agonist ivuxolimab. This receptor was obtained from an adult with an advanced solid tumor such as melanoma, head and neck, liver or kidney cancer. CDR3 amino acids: CASSHLLPDRDSPLHF. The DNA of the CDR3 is TGCGCCAGCAGTCACCTCCTCCCGGACAGGGATTCACCCCTCCACTTT.